This T cell receptor beta chain was recovered during a study of T-cell memory formation after mild COVID-19. Study results and caveats: Mainly CM and EM harbored the contracting CD4+ clones; mainly EMRA harbored the CD8+ ones. Certain responding clones were present in pre-infection memory, suggesting participation of cross-reactive memory.

The CDR3 spans 13 residues. From germline, CDR1 is LNHDA and CDR2 SQIVND (reference sequence). Trimming took 6 bases from V and 6 from J, leaving 12 bases between them. TCRdb reprocessed the 5' RACE reads via MiXCR and lists one record per CDR3 protein. This sample carries more than 250,000 distinct CDR3 sequences, 16% of them seen once, and the ten largest clones take 22%. For this clonotype: The antigen remains undetermined.

The material sequenced was PBMCs or a T cell subset sorted from them (not recorded which). V usage is TRBV19 and J usage is TRBJ1-5; possible D gene TRBD1, 6 bases. The source of this sequence is a man younger than 35 who had mild COVID-19 (a few samples of this study predate the infection). Cell type and time point are not known. The CDR3 nucleotides read TGTGCCAGTAGCCAACAGGGTTTTCAGCCCCAGCATTTT. This translates into CASSQQGFQPQHF. The full variable domain, in which reference TRBV19 and TRBJ1-5 provide the parts outside the CDR3, is DGGITQSPKYLFRKEGQNVTLSCEQNLNHDAMYWYRQDPGQGLRLIYYSQIVNDFQKGDIAEGYSVSREKKESFPLTVTSAQKNPTAFYLCASSQQGFQPQHFGDGTRLSIL.